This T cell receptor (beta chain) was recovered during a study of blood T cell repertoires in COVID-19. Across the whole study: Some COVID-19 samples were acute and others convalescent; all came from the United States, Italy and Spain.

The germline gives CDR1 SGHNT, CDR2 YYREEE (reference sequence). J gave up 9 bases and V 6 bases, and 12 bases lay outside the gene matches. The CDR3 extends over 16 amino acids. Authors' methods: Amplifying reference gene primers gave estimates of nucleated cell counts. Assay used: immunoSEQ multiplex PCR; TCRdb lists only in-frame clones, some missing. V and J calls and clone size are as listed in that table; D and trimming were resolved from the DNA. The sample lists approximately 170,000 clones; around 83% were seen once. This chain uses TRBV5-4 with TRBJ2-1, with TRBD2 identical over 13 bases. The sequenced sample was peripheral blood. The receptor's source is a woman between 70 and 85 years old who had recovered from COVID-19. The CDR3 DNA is TGTGCCAGCACCCTGGGACTAGCGGGGCAAGAAGGTGAGCAGTTCTTC. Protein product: CASTLGLAGQEGEQFF.